Listed here is a single T cell receptor (beta chain). This CDR3 contains 17 residues. Germline V lookup: CDR1 MGHDK, CDR2 SYGVNS. Trimming took 5 bases from V and 8 from J; bases not matched to a gene: 13. The sample originates from a study of blood T cell repertoires in COVID-19. Original handling: Estimation of nucleated cell counts relied on the amplification of reference gene primers. Using immunoSEQ multiplex PCR, the repertoire was profiled, and TCRdb retains in-frame clones only, with some absent. D and trimming come from the DNA, and the V and J calls and clone size come from that table. The sample holds just under 65,000 clones, roughly 85% seen once.

Sequenced material: peripheral blood. The TCR comes from a human donor in a cohort sampled during active COVID-19. The chain joins TRBV25-1 to TRBJ2-1; 12 bases map to TRBD2. The CDR3 loop is CASSHTLTSGGWDEQFF. The CDR3 region has the DNA TGTGCCAGCAGTCACACCTTAACTAGCGGGGGGTGGGATGAGCAGTTCTTC. The full variable domain, with the rest looked up from reference TRBV25-1 and TRBJ2-1, is EADIYQTPRYLVIGTGKKITLECSQTMGHDKMYWYQQDPGMELHLIHYSYGVNSTEKGDLSSESTVSRIRTEHFPLTLESARPSHTSQYLCASSHTLTSGGWDEQFFGPGTRLTVL.